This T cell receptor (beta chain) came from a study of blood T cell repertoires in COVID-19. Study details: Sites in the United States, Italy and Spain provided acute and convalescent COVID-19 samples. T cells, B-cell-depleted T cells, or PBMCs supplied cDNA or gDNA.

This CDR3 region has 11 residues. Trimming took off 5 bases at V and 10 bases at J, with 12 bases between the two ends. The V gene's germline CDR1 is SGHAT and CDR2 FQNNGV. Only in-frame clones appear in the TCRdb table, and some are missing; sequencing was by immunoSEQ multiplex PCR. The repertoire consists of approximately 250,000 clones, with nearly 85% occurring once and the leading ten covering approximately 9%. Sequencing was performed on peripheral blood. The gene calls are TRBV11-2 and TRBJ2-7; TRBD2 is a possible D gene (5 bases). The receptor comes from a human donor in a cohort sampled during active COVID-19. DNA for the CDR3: TGTGCCAGCAGCGTCGCGGGTCCACAGTACTTC. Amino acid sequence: CASSVAGPQYF.